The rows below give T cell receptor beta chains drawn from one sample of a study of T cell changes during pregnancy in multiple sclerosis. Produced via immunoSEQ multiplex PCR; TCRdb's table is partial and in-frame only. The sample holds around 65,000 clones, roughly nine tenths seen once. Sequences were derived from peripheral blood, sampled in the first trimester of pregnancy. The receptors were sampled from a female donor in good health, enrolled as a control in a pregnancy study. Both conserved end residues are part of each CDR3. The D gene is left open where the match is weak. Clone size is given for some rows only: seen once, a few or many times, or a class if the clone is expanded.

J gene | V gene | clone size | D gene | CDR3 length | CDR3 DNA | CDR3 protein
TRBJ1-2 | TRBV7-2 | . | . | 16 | TGTGCCAGCAGCTCTCCCCCGACTTGGACAGCCTATGGCTACACCTTC | CASSSPPTWTAYGYTF
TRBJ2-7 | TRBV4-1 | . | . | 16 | TGCGCCAGCAGCCGAGAGACTAGGCATCCGACCTACGAGCAGTACTTC | CASSRETRHPTYEQYF
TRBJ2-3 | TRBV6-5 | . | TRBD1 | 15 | TGTGCCAGCAGTCAAGGACAGGTTCGCACAGATACGCAGTATTTT | CASSQGQVRTDTQYF
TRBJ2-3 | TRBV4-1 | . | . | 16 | TGCGCCAGCAGCCAAGAAAGGGGGGCCGGGGGGTTTACGCAGTATTTT | CASSQERGAGGFTQYF
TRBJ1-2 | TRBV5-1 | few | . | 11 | TGCGCCAGCAGCCTGAACGAGGGCTACACCTTC | CASSLNEGYTF
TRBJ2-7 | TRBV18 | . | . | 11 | TGTGCCAGCTCATACGTAGACGAGCAGTACTTC | CASSYVDEQYF
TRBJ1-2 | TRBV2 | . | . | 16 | TGTGCCAGCAGTGAAGGATCAGGGCTAAATAAGGATGGCTACACCTTC | CASSEGSGLNKDGYTF
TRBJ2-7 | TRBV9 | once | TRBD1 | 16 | TGTGCCAGCAGCGAAGGATGGAGCGGACAGGGACGCGAGCAGTACTTC | CASSEGWSGQGREQYF
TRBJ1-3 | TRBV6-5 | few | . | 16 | TGTGCCAGCAGTTACTCGATCGGCGGTTCTGGAAACACCATATATTTT | CASSYSIGGSGNTIYF
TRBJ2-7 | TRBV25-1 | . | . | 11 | TGTGCCAGCAGCCGTGGGCGCGAGCAGTACTTC | CASSRGREQYF
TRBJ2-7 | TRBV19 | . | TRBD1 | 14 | TGTGCCAGTAGTATTAACAGGGGCTCCTACGAGCAGTACTTC | CASSINRGSYEQYF
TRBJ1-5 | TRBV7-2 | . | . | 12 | TGTGCCAGCAGCTTAGACTATCAGCCCCAGCATTTT | CASSLDYQPQHF
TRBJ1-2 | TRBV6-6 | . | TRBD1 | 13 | TGTGCCAGCAGGGAAACGACAGGGTATGGCTACACCTTC | CASRETTGYGYTF
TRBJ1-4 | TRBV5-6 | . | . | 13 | TGTGCCAGCAGCCTTCAAGCGAATGAAAAACTGTTTTTT | CASSLQANEKLFF
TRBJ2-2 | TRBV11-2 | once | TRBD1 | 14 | TGTGCCAGCAGCCGACAGGGCTACACCGGGGAGCTGTTTTTT | CASSRQGYTGELFF
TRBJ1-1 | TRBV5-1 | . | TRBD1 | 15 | TGCGCCAGCAGCTCCCCAGGGGGCGTAGGCACTGAAGCTTTCTTT | CASSSPGGVGTEAFF
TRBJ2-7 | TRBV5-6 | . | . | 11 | TGTGCCAGCAGCACCAGGCGCGAGCAGTACTTC | CASSTRREQYF
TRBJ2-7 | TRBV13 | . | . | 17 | TGTGCCAGCAGCTTTCGCCCGCCGGAGGGGTTAACCTACGAGCAGTACTTC | CASSFRPPEGLTYEQYF
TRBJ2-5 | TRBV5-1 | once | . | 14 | TGCGCCAGCAGGTCGACGGCAGGAGGCGAGACCCAGTACTTC | CASRSTAGGETQYF
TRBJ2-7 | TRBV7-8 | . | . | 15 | TGTGCCAGTTCTCCACGCGGGACGTTTTCCTACGAGCAGTACTTC | CASSPRGTFSYEQYF
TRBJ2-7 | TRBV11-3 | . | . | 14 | TGTGCCAGCAGCTTAGGGGGCAGTGCCTACGAGCAGTACTTC | CASSLGGSAYEQYF
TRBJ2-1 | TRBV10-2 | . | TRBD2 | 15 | TGCGCCAGCAGTGAGGGACTAGCGGGAGTAACTGAGCAGTTCTTC | CASSEGLAGVTEQFF
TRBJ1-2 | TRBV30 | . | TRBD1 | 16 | TGTGCCTGGAGGACGACAGGGGGTTTTGCTAACTATGGCTACACCTTC | CAWRTTGGFANYGYTF
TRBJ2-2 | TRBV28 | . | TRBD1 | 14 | TGTGCCAGCAATTCTAACAGGGGCGCCGGGGAGCTGTTTTTT | CASNSNRGAGELFF
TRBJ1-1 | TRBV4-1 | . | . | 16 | TGCGCCAGCAGCCACGGTATGGGGAGCGGGAACACTGAAGCTTTCTTT | CASSHGMGSGNTEAFF
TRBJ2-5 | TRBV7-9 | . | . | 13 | TGTGCCAGCAGCTTAGGGTTACTAGCCGTCGAGTACTTC | CASSLGLLAVEYF
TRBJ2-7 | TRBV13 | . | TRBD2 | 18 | TGTGCCAGCAGCTCCGCAGCCCTCTCTAGCGGGAGACGTGGCGAGCAGTACTTC | CASSSAALSSGRRGEQYF
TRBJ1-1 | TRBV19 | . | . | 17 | TGTGCCAGTAGTATAAGGATGTTCGCAGGGGATAACACTGAAGCTTTCTTT | CASSIRMFAGDNTEAFF
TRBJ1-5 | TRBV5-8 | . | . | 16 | TGTGCCAGCAGCTTGATTACAGGAAAAGAGGATCAGCCCCAGCATTTT | CASSLITGKEDQPQHF
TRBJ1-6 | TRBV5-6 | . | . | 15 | TGTGCCAGCAGCTTGTGGGGCAGGTCGAATTCACCCCTCCACTTT | CASSLWGRSNSPLHF
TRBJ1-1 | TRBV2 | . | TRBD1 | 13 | TGTGCCAGCAGTCGGGACAGGAACACTGAAGCTTTCTTT | CASSRDRNTEAFF
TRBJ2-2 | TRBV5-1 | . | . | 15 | TGCGCCAGCAGCTTGGACCTCACAGGCACCGGGGAGCTGTTTTTT | CASSLDLTGTGELFF
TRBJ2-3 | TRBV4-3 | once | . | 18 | TGCGCCAGCAGCCAAGATCTGGGCGGGGATCCCCGCACAGATACGCAGTATTTT | CASSQDLGGDPRTDTQYF
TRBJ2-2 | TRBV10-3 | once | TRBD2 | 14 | TGTGCCATCAGTGATAGCGGGGGCACCGGGGAGCTGTTTTTT | CAISDSGGTGELFF
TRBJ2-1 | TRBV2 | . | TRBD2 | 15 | TGTGCCAGCAGAGGACTAGCGGGGATGGTAAATGAGCAGTTCTTC | CASRGLAGMVNEQFF
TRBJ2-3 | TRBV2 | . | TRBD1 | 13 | TGTGCCAGCAATCGGGACAGACAGTATACGCAGTATTTT | CASNRDRQYTQYF
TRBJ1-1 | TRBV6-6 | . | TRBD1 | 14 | TGTGCCAGCAGTTATCAGGGGGCCGGGACTGAAGCTTTCTTT | CASSYQGAGTEAFF
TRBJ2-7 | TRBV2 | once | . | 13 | TGTGCCAGCAGTGAAATAACCAGGGCCGAGCAGTACTTC | CASSEITRAEQYF
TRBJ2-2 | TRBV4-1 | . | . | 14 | TGCGCCAGCAGCCAAGACGGGGATACCGGGGAGCTGTTTTTT | CASSQDGDTGELFF
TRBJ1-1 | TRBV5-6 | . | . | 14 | TGTGCCAGCAGCTTTCAGGGGCGTAACACTGAAGCTTTCTTT | CASSFQGRNTEAFF
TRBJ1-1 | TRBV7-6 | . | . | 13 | TGTGCCAGCAGCCCTGAACAGAACACTGAAGCTTTCTTT | CASSPEQNTEAFF
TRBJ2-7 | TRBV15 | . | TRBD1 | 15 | TGTGCCACCAGCAGATTTACGGGACAGGGCTACGAGCAGTACTTC | CATSRFTGQGYEQYF
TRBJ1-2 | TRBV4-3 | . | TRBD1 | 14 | TGCGCCAGCAGCCAATCCGACAGGGACTATGGCTACACCTTC | CASSQSDRDYGYTF
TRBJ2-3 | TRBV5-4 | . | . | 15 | TGTGCCAGCAGCCAGGGACACTCTAGCACAGATACGCAGTATTTT | CASSQGHSSTDTQYF
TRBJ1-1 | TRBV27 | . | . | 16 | TGTGCCAGCAGTTTATACCAAGGCAGGCTGAACACTGAAGCTTTCTTT | CASSLYQGRLNTEAFF
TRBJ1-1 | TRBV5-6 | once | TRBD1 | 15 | TGTGCCAGCAGCTGGGGGACAGGGATGAACACTGAAGCTTTCTTT | CASSWGTGMNTEAFF
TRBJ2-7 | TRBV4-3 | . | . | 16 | TGCGCCAGCAGCCAAGAAGGCGGGACGGGCTCCTACGAGCAGTACTTC | CASSQEGGTGSYEQYF
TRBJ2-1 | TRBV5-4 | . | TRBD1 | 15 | TGTGCCAGCAGGGTGAGGGACAGGGGAGCAAATGAGCAGTTCTTC | CASRVRDRGANEQFF
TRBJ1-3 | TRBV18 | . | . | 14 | TGTGCCAGCTCACCATCCGGTGGTGGAAACACCATATATTTT | CASSPSGGGNTIYF
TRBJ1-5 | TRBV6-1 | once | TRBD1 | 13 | TGTGCCAGTAGGACAGGGGACAATCAGCCCCAGCATTTT | CASRTGDNQPQHF
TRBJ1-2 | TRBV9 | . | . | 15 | TGTGCCAGCAGCGTAGAGCCAGGGGATGACTATGGCTACACCTTC | CASSVEPGDDYGYTF
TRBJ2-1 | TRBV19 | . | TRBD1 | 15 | TGTGCCAGTAGTATACGACAGGGCTTTGGGGATGAGCAGTTCTTC | CASSIRQGFGDEQFF
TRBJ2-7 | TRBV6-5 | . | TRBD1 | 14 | TGTGCCAGCAAGGCAAACAGGGGGCCCTACGAGCAGTACTTC | CASKANRGPYEQYF
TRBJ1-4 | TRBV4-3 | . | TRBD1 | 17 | TGCGCCAGCAGCCAAGAGATGCCAGGGGGCGGGAATGAAAAACTGTTTTTT | CASSQEMPGGGNEKLFF
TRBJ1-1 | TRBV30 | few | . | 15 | TGTGCCTGGAGTTCGCCAGGGGATAAAAACTTTGAAGCTTTCTTT | CAWSSPGDKNFEAFF